This T cell receptor beta chain emerged from a study of T cells after yellow fever vaccination (dated by TCRdb to the late 2010s). A note on the overall study: The SMART-Seq v4 Ultra Low Input RNA kit was used to prepare libraries from fractions with low cell numbers. To follow T-cell clones before and after primary and booster YFV17D yellow fever vaccination, bulk TCR alpha and beta repertoires were sequenced over time. Two healthy male donors, one aged 18 to 30 and one aged 30 to 40 years, made up the cohort. Bulk PBMC replicates and cell subsets were isolated from blood drawn at multiple timepoints before and after both primary and secondary immunization. Points the paper makes about the study in general: Most clones expanded after primary vaccination were re-detected after the booster (96% of CD4 and around nine tenths of CD8), suggesting broad memory maintenance. Compared with the primary T-cell response, the secondary T-cell response was faster but weaker, reaching its peak on day 5 rather than on day 15. Because only two donors were included in the study, the extent to which the findings can be generalized is limited. Computational filtering was needed because FACS-sorted repertoires could contain abundant contaminating clonotypes from the bulk population. A small fraction of clonotypes showed up in both the CD4 and CD8 compartments, probably as a result of convergent recombination.

Sequencing relied on an Illumina NovaSeq 6000. TCR cDNA was synthesized by 5'RACE template switching, through which a universal primer site and unique molecular identifiers were introduced. Priming of cDNA synthesis was performed from both the TCR alpha and TCR beta constant segments. Two PCR steps were used to amplify libraries, with sample barcodes and sequencing adapters being added in the second step. Sequencing of the libraries was done on either Illumina HiSeq 2500 (2x100 bp) or NovaSeq (2x150 bp). The paper's data handling went like this. Reads were demultiplexed and collapsed into UMI consensus sequences with MIGEC, and V(D)J alignment was performed with MiXCR. Vaccine-responding clonotypes were defined with edgeR using replicate PBMC samples, requiring FDR below 0.01 and a log2 fold change above 5 up to day 15. Bulk clonotypes were assigned CD4 or CD8 identity according to which sequenced CD4 or CD8 repertoire held them at higher abundance. TCRdb applied fastp at Q25 and MiXCR to the public reads, then kept only in-frame beta chains. Identical CDR3 protein sequences are pooled into one entry, listed with their most common genes and DNA. Here the V and J calls rest on TCRdb's processing, not on the authors' analysis. The sample contains hundreds of thousands of distinct CDR3 sequences, about 10% of them found a single time. The ten largest clones add up to 3% to 3.5% of the sample.

The meaning of the sample's treatment or condition label: live attenuated yellow fever vaccine strain. PBMCs were isolated from peripheral blood using a standard Ficoll-Paque protocol. Dynabeads CD4 and CD8 positive selection kits were used to isolate the CD4 and CD8 T-cell fractions. RNA was extracted with TriZol from bulk PBMCs, CD4 and CD8 fractions, and dextramer-positive and dextramer-negative fractions. At the junction V is shortened by 1 base and J by 3 bases, with 6 bases in between. The CDR3 has 14 amino acids, counting the end cysteine and phenylalanine. Only the CDR3 part of the read is kept: 42 bases, read in frame from the first base. From a lookup of the germline V gene (reference sequence), CDR1 and CDR2 are LGHDT and YNNKEL. This clonotype has more than one count but fewer than ten. It lacks a known antigen. No base quality information exists; no much larger clone differs at one position.

Sequences were derived from CD4+ T cells sorted from PBMCs, sampled 5 days after the yellow fever booster vaccination. This sequence uses TRBV3-1 and TRBJ2-2, with the D segment identity uncertain. The sequence derives from a man aged 18 to 35 who received the YFV17D yellow fever vaccine. CDR3 sequence: CASSQGYDTGELFF. At the DNA level, the sequence is TGTGCCAGCAGCCAAGGTTATGACACCGGGGAGCTGTTTTTT.